This T cell receptor gamma chain appears in the sequencing data of a study of Vδ1+ human thymocytes. General study findings and limits: Thymic TRG and TRD repertoires appeared highly polyclonal, with Gaussian CDR3 length distributions. Around a fifth of thymic delta-chain sequences were Vdelta2, with few Vdelta3, unlike blood Vdelta1+ controls.

The germline gives CDR1 EGSTGY, CDR2 YDSYTSSV. The CDR3 contains 14 residues. Alphabeta T cells were depleted, then CD3+ Vdelta1+ Vdelta2- thymocytes were FACS-sorted. This clone has more than one count but fewer than ten. The antigen is unknown. One end of the junction fails to match germline, which may point to a read error. Extracted RNA was reverse transcribed into cDNA. CDR3 amplicons came from multiplex PCR with pooled V-gene forward and constant-region reverse primers. TCRdb reprocessed the multiplex PCR reads through CATT. The sample consists of 20,000 to 25,000 gamma-chain clones, roughly 13% of them appearing once.

The source material was Vdelta1+ gamma-delta thymocytes from the thymus. Subset given: FACS-sorted CD3+ TCRalphabeta- TCRVdelta1+ TCRVdelta2- thymocytes. The sequence came from a child under two years old who had congenital heart surgery. The genes are TRGV4 and TRGJ1 or TRGJ2. CDR3: CATWNGDPYYKKLF. For the CDR3, the DNA is TGTGCCACCTGGAATGGGGACCCTTATTATAAGAAACTCTTT.